A single sample is the source of the 8 T cell receptor beta chains below, sequenced in a study of molecular identifiers for immune sequencing clone quantification. TCRdb re-called the PCR reads through MiXCR, storing one row per CDR3 protein. The data show 7,500 to 9,500 distinct CDR3 sequences, with over 13% seen just once and 1.5% held by the top ten. Sequenced input: naive CD8+ T cells from blood, with Jurkat cell RNA spiked in. Subset meaning: FACS-sorted CD8+CD4-CCR7+CD45RA+ naive T cells. The source of these receptors is a human donor in good health. Some libraries in this study had Jurkat cell RNA spiked in.

This clonotype is medium-sized (0.01 to 0.1%) in the sample. The chain recombines TRBV28 with TRBJ2-7; D ambiguous. V gave up 3 bases and J gave up 0 bases, with 9 bases separating them. CDR1 MDHEN and CDR2 SYDVKM come from the germline V gene. There are 14 residues in the CDR3. CDR3 loop: CASSFPGLSYEQYF. CDR3 coding DNA: TGTGCCAGCAGTTTTCCCGGGCTCTCCTACGAGCAGTACTTC.

This clonotype was seen a few times. The gene calls are TRBV7-9 and TRBJ2-1; the D is unclear. The V gene lost 2 bases and the J gene lost 4 bases, with 3 bases spanning the gap. CDR3 length equals 12 residues. Per the germline V gene, CDR1 is SEHNR and CDR2 is FQNEAQ (reference sequence). As DNA, the CDR3 is TGTGCCAGCAGCTTATCTTACAATGAGCAGTTCTTC. It yields the protein CASSLSYNEQFF. Based on the CDR3 plus reference TRBV7-9 and TRBJ2-1, the full variable domain is DTGVSQNPRHKITKRGQNVTFRCDPISEHNRLYWYRQTLGQGPEFLTYFQNEAQLEKSRLLSDRFSAERPKGSFSTLEIQRTEQGDSAMYLCASSLSYNEQFFGPGTRLTVL.

This clonotype is judged medium-sized. The CDR3 DNA is TGTGCCAGCAGCCAGCCGGGGCTCGGGGAGACCCAGTACTTC. This gives the protein CASSQPGLGETQYF. V usage is TRBV6-1 and J usage is TRBJ2-5; D assignment may be TRBD1 or TRBD2 (5 bases each). Germline CDR1 and CDR2: MNHNS and SASEGT. V was trimmed by 6 bases and J by 5 bases, leaving 16 bases between them. This CDR3 has 14 amino acids.

This clonotype was counted ten times or more. It is unclear where the CDR3 begins or ends on the DNA, so no DNA is shown, and the CDR3 is as TCRdb lists it. The chain recombines TRBV5-3 with TRBJ2-5; the D call TRBD2 from the table was never checked on the DNA. TRBV5-3 carries the ORF label, with uncertain function. The CDR3 numbers 15 amino acids, ends counted. The CDR3 sequence is CASSFGLGNQDTQYF.

For this clonotype: One end of the junction fails to match germline, which may point to a read error. The rearrangement uses TRBV11-2 and TRBJ2-1; D possibly uses TRBD1 or TRBD2 (5 bases each). The CDR3 extends over 17 amino acids. Germline CDR1 is SGHAT and CDR2 is FQNNGV. CDR3 DNA: TGTGCCAGCAGCTTAGACGTGGGACGGGCCTCCCACAATGAGCAATTCTTC. It encodes CASSLDVGRASHNEQFF. Based on the CDR3 plus reference TRBV11-2 and TRBJ2-1, the full variable domain is EAGVAQSPRYKIIEKRQSVAFWCNPISGHATLYWYQQILGQGPKLLIQFQNNGVVDDSQLPKDRFSAERLKGVDSTLKIQPAKLEDSAVYLCASSLDVGRASHNEQFFGPGTRLTVL.

Regarding this clonotype: A read error is possible here, since a much larger clone lies one base away. This rearrangement joins TRBV2 to TRBJ1-1; no firm D call. This CDR3 has 13 residues. CDR1 SNHLY and CDR2 FYNNEI come from the germline V gene. CDR3 sequence: CAGRNMMNTEAFF. In nucleotides, the CDR3 is TGTGCCGGCAGAAATATGATGAACACTGAAGCTTTCTTT.

In regard to this clonotype: The CDR3 ends on some other residue instead of the conserved phenylalanine or tryptophan, so this is likely a read error. The rearrangement joins TRBV11-2 to TRBJ2-1; TRBD2 might be the D (7 bases). The germline gives CDR1 SGHAT, CDR2 FQNNGV. V was cut by 5 bases and J by 4 bases, with 27 bases left in between. The CDR3 is 19 residues long. This CDR3 is CASSLQGSTSEGPYNEQFS. The CDR3 nucleotides are TGTGCCAGCAGCCTACAGGGTTCAACTAGCGAGGGCCCATACAATGAGCAGTTCTCC.

The chain uses TRBV20-1 and TRBJ2-7; 13 nucleotides agree with TRBD2. Germline CDR1 reads DFQATT; CDR2 reads SNEGSKA (reference sequence). This CDR3 is 13 amino acids long. J gave up 2 bases and V 5 bases, and 0 bases lay outside the gene matches. The CDR3 DNA reads as TGCAGTGCTGGACTAGCGGGAGCCTACGAGCAGTACTTC. It codes for CSAGLAGAYEQYF.